In its sample, the clone carrying this TCR beta chain was seen a few times. The antigen remains undetermined. Each CDR3 protein gets one entry after TCRdb re-called the reads with MiXCR. The sample holds 310,000 or so distinct CDR3 sequences, around 25% seen once. The V and J ends lost 7 bases and 1 base respectively, with 7 bases between them. The CDR3 runs to 13 residues. The sample comes from a study of T cell repertoires in cytomegalovirus infection. Study-level background: From public TCR beta signatures came an indication of both CMV infection and matching HLA type. The study, taken as a whole, reports: Ex vivo, HLA-C-restricted CMV-specific TCR beta clonotypes prevailed over the rest of the response.

The sequence was collected from a human donor in good health (CMV status not recorded). Some clones in this sample may be carry-over from other donors' samples. The sequences come from cultured PBMCs, collected from culture after CMV antigen stimulation. This sequence joins TRBV12-3 or TRBV12-4 and TRBJ2-2; perhaps TRBD1 as D (5 bases). The CDR3 bases are TGTGCCAGCACAGGGCGGAACACCGGGGAGCTGTTTTTT. Translated: CASTGRNTGELFF.